This paragraph reports one T cell receptor (beta chain). The ends were cut back, 4 bases at V and 6 bases at J, with 8 bases in the middle. Germline values: CDR1 SGHKS, CDR2 YYEKEE (reference sequence). The CDR3 is made up of 12 amino acids. This sample stems from a study of blood T cell repertoires in COVID-19. Study-wide background: The study drew acute and convalescent COVID-19 samples from the United States, Italy and Spain.

Profiling relied on immunoSEQ multiplex PCR, and the TCRdb table lists in-frame clones only, not all of them. This table holds some 120,000 clones, 86% found once. The TCR originated in a middle-aged man with acute or convalescent COVID-19. The rearrangement uses TRBV5-5 and TRBJ1-5; no definite D call. The specimen was peripheral blood. CDR3: CASSEGGQPQHF. CDR3 DNA: TGTGCCAGCAGCGAGGGTGGTCAGCCCCAGCATTTT.